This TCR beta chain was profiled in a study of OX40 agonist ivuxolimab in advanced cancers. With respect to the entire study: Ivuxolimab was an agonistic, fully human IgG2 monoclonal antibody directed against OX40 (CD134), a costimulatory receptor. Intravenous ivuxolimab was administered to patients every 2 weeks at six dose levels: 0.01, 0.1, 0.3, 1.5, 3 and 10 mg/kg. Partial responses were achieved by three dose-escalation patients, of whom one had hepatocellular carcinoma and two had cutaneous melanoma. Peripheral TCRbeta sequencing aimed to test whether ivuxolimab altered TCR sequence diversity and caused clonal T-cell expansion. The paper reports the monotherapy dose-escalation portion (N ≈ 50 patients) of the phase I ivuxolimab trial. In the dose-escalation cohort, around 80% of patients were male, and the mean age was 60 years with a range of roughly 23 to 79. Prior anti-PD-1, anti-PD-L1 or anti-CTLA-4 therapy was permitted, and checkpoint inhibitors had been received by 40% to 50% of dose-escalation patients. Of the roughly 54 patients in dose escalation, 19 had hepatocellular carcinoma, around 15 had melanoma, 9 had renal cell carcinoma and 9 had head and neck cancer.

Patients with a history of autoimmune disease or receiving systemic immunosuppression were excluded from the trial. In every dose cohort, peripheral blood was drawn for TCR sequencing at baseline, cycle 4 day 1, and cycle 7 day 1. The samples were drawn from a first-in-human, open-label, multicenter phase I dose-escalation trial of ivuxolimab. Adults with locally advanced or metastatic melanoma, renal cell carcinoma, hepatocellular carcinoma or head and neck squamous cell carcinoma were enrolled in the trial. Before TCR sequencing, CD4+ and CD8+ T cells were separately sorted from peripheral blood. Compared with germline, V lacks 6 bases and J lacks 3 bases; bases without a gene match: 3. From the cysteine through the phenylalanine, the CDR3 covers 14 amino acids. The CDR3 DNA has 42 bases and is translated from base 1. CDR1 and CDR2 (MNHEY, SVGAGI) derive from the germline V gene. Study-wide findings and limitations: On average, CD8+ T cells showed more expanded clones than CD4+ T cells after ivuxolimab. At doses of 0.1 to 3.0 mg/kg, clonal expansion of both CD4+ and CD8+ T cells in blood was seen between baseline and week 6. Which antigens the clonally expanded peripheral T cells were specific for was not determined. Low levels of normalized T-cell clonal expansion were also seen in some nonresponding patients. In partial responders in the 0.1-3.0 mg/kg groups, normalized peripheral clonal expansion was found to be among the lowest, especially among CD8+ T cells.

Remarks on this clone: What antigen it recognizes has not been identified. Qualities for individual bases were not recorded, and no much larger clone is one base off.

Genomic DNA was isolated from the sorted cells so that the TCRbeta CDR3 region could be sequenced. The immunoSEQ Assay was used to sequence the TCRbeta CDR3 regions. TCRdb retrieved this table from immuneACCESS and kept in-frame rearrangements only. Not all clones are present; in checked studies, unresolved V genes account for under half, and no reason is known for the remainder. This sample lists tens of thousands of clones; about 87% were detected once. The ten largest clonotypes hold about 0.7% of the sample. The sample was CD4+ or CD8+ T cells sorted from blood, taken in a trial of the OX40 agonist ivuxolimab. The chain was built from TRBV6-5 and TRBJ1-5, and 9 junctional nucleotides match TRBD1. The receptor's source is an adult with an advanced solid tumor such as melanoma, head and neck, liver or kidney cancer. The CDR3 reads CASSDRGINQPQHF. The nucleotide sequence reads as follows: TGTGCCAGCAGCGACAGGGGGATCAATCAGCCCCAGCATTTT.